Listed here are 21 T cell receptor beta chains from one sample, sequenced in a study of beta chain features in type 1 diabetes. Regarding the study as a whole: In every one of the four CD4+ subsets, TCRB CDR3s were moderately but significantly shorter in Type 1 diabetes patients.

No cognate antigen is known for these TCRs. Every isolated RNA sample was fully reverse transcribed, so sequencing captured expressed TCRB transcripts. Profiled with immunoSEQ multiplex PCR; TCRdb holds only in-frame clones, not every one. The sample yields under 300,000 clones, 16% seen once. Sequencing was carried out using naive CD4+ T cells from blood. The receptors derive from a man aged 30-40 years with type 1 diabetes.

The gene calls are TRBV7-2 and TRBJ2-1; D unresolved. CDR1 and CDR2 (germline): SGHTA, FQGNSA. V dropped 5 bases and J dropped 1 base, with 15 bases sitting between them. CDR3 length: 16 amino acids. The CDR3 region is CASSPRVADSYNEQFF. The CDR3 coding sequence is TGTGCCAGCAGCCCCCGGGTAGCCGATTCCTACAATGAGCAGTTCTTC.

The table lists this clone with a few counts. The chain employs TRBV28 and TRBJ2-3, with D possibly being TRBD2 (5 bases). V gave up 6 bases and J gave up 14 bases, with 21 bases separating them. This CDR3 comprises 13 residues. Germline assignment: CDR1 MDHEN and CDR2 SYDVKM. The CDR3 sequence is CASRTNGVRDRYF. Here the CDR3 DNA reads TGTGCCAGCAGGACAAATGGTGTCCGGGATCGGTATTTT.

The V and J genes are TRBV4-1 and TRBJ1-2; no clear D. This CDR3 has 16 residues. V gave up 3 bases and J gave up 4 bases, with 18 bases separating them. Germline CDR1 and CDR2: MGHRA and YSYEKL. CDR3 DNA: TGCGCCAGCAGCCAGGTGGCCTCCGGCAACCCCTATGGCTACACCTTC. Translation: CASSQVASGNPYGYTF.

The genes are TRBV2 and TRBJ1-1; the D gene is possibly TRBD1 (5 bases). Germline assignment: CDR1 SNHLY and CDR2 FYNNEI. V was cut by 3 bases and J by 0 bases, with 5 bases left in between. The CDR3 has 13 residues. CDR3 region: CASSDRVNTEAFF. The CDR3 DNA reads TGTGCCAGCAGTGACAGGGTGAACACTGAAGCTTTCTTT.

The chain combines TRBV27 with TRBJ2-7; TRBD2 agrees at 7 bases. Trimming removed 2 bases from V and 2 bases from J; junction bases left unmatched: 6. Looked up from germline, CDR1 is MNHEY and CDR2 is SMNVEV (reference sequence). CDR3 size: 15 residues. The CDR3 reads CASSLQGGVPYEQYF. CDR3 DNA: TGTGCCAGCAGTTTACAGGGAGGGGTCCCCTACGAGCAGTACTTC.

This clone was detected a few times. The chain is built from TRBV15 and TRBJ2-1, with 7 bases lining up with TRBD1. The CDR3 spans 13 residues. J was trimmed by 6 bases and V by 5 bases; bases with no gene match: 4. Germline-derived CDR1 and CDR2 are LNHNV and YYDKDF (reference sequence). The CDR3 reads CATSGRQGNEQFF. Here the CDR3 DNA reads TGTGCCACCAGCGGCCGACAGGGCAATGAGCAGTTCTTC.

The table lists this clone with a few counts. V gene TRBV27 combines with J gene TRBJ1-5; D ambiguous. The CDR3 is 14 amino acids. V lost 2 bases and J 6 bases, leaving 11 bases between the germline ends. CDR1 and CDR2 from the germline V gene are MNHEY and SMNVEV (reference sequence). DNA of the CDR3: TGTGCCAGCAGTTTAAACAGCTGGGCTCAGCCCCAGCATTTT. Translation gives CASSLNSWAQPQHF.

The V gene is TRBV20-1, the J gene TRBJ1-1, with TRBD1 as a possible D gene (5 bases). The CDR3 loop spans 11 amino acids. Germline V gene sequence: CDR1 DFQATT, CDR2 SNEGSKA (reference sequence). DNA for the CDR3: TGCAGCCGCACGGGGGACACTGAAGCTTTCTTT. Protein: CSRTGDTEAFF.

The sample holds a few counts of this clone. The chain combines TRBV15 with TRBJ1-2; D perhaps matches TRBD1 (6 bases). The CDR3 has 14 amino acids. Germline V CDR1 and CDR2: LNHNV, YYDKDF (reference sequence). V was clipped by 2 bases and J by 6 bases, with 13 bases between them. CDR3 in DNA: TGTGCCACCAGCAGACAGGGGCGCCAGCATGGCTACACCTTC. It specifies CATSRQGRQHGYTF.

This clone was recorded a few times. The chain links TRBV14 to TRBJ2-1, with D possibly TRBD2 on 6 matching bases. The CDR3 is 14 amino acids. Germline V gene lookup returns CDR1 SGHDN and CDR2 FVKESK. Trimming pared 2 bases from V and 5 bases from J, leaving 10 bases between. Written as DNA, the CDR3 is TGTGCCAGCAGCCAAACGGGACTGGACAATGAGCAGTTCTTC. It encodes CASSQTGLDNEQFF.

This clone was counted a few times. This chain joins TRBV6-5 and TRBJ1-2, with TRBD1 matching over 7 bases. From germline, CDR1 is MNHEY and CDR2 SVGAGI. V lost 6 bases and J lost 0; bases outside the gene matches: 4. This CDR3 spans 14 amino acids. This chain's CDR3 is CASRGGQPNYGYTF. The CDR3 DNA is TGTGCCAGCAGGGGGGGACAGCCTAACTATGGCTACACCTTC.

This clone came up a few times. J is TRBJ2-1 and V is TRBV7-9; 9 bases line up with TRBD2. The CDR3 is made up of 15 amino acids. Germline trimming cut 1 base from V and 5 bases from J; bases unmatched to any gene: 3. Per the germline V gene, CDR1 is SEHNR and CDR2 is FQNEAQ (reference sequence). In nucleotides, the CDR3 is TGTGCCAGCAGCTTAGGACTAGCGGACAACAATGAGCAGTTCTTC. It codes for CASSLGLADNNEQFF.

The V call is TRBV7-2, the J call TRBJ1-5, with D maybe TRBD1 (6 bases). Germline V gene sequence: CDR1 SGHTA, CDR2 FQGNSA. V shed 3 bases and J shed 2 bases, with 11 bases lying between them. The CDR3 loop spans 15 amino acids. The CDR3 DNA follows: TGTGCCAGCAGCTTCACGGGGGCGGGCAATCAGCCCCAGCATTTT. This translates into CASSFTGAGNQPQHF.

The chain is built from TRBV6-4 and TRBJ2-1, with D possibly TRBD2 on 5 matching bases. The V gene lost 5 bases and the J gene lost 7 bases, with 15 bases spanning the gap. Germline V gene data show CDR1 as MRHNA and CDR2 as SNTAGT. The CDR3 is 14 residues long. CDR3 in amino acids: CASSYEGDRNEQFF. CDR3 coding DNA: TGTGCCAGCAGTTATGAGGGAGACCGTAATGAGCAGTTCTTC.

On this clone: The same CDR3 also results from other DNA sequences found in this sample. The rearrangement joins TRBV9 to TRBJ2-3; TRBD1 matches at 8 bases. J lost 3 bases, V lost 0 bases, and 0 bases had no gene match. Germline CDR1 is SGDLS and CDR2 is YYNGEE. The CDR3 has 14 residues. The CDR3 is CASSVGQGTDTQYF. The CDR3 DNA reads TGTGCCAGCAGCGTAGGACAGGGGACAGATACGCAGTATTTT.

The chain combines TRBV7-9 with TRBJ2-7; no reliable D call. Germline values: CDR1 SEHNR, CDR2 FQNEAQ (reference sequence). V dropped 6 bases and J dropped 3 bases, with 6 bases sitting between them. CDR3 length: 11 residues. The CDR3 DNA is TGTGCCAGCAGGAAGATCTACGAGCAGTACTTC. It codes for CASRKIYEQYF.

The sample holds a few counts of this clone. The chain recombines TRBV20-1 with TRBJ2-7; D unclear. The V gene lost 5 bases and the J gene lost 2 bases, with 7 bases spanning the gap. The CDR3 contains 11 residues. Germline V lookup: CDR1 DFQATT, CDR2 SNEGSKA (reference sequence). The CDR3 region has the DNA TGCAGTGCTGGCGTTCCCTACGAGCAGTACTTC. Translating it yields CSAGVPYEQYF.

This chain joins TRBV2 and TRBJ1-2, with a possible D match to TRBD1 (6 bases). Trimming left V 9 bases short and J 8 bases short, with 10 bases between. This CDR3 spans 10 amino acids. The germline gives CDR1 SNHLY, CDR2 FYNNEI. CDR3 bases: TGTGCCAGTCTCGGGGGCGGCTACACCTTC. It yields the protein CASLGGGYTF.

A few counts support this clone. The V and J genes are TRBV29-1 and TRBJ1-1; a possible D gene is TRBD1 (6 bases). The CDR3 totals 15 residues. Trimming stripped 0 bases from V and 8 bases from J, with 19 bases between. Per the germline V gene, CDR1 is SQVTM and CDR2 is ANQGSEA. The CDR3 DNA sequence: TGCAGCGTTGAAGATCCAAACAGGGCGCTAAAAGAAGCTTTCTTT. Translation gives CSVEDPNRALKEAFF.

This clone has a handful of counts. The V gene is TRBV14, the J gene TRBJ2-2; 8 bases align to TRBD2. V was pared by 4 bases and J by 6 bases, with 7 bases of the junction left unmatched. The CDR3 runs 15 residues. Germline CDR1 and CDR2: SGHDN and FVKESK. CDR3 coding DNA: TGTGCCAGCAGCCCAAGCGGGAGTGTCGCCGGGGAGCTGTTTTTT. This codes for CASSPSGSVAGELFF.

The V and J genes are TRBV13 and TRBJ2-5, with 7 bases that match TRBD1. CDR3 size: 13 residues. CDR1 is PRHDT and CDR2 is FYEKMQ in the germline V gene (reference sequence). J gave up 3 bases and V 5 bases, and 3 bases lay outside the gene matches. The CDR3 nucleotides are TGTGCCAGCAGCCCAACAGGGGAAGAGACCCAGTACTTC. It translates to CASSPTGEETQYF. Complete variable domain (other parts from reference TRBV13 and TRBJ2-5): AAGVIQSPRHLIKEKRETATLKCYPIPRHDTVYWYQQGPGQDPQFLISFYEKMQSDKGSIPDRFSAQQFSDYHSELNMSSLELGDSALYFCASSPTGEETQYFGPGTRLLVL.